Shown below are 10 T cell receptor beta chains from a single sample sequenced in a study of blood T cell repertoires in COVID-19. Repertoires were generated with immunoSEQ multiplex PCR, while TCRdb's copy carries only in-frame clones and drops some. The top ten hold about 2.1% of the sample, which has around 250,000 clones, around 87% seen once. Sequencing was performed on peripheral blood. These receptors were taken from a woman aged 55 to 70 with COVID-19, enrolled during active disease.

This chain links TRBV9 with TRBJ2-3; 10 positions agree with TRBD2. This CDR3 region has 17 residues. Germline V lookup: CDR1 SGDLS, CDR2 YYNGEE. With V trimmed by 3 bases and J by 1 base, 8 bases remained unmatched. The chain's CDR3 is CASSATLAGVGTDTQYF. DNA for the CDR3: TGTGCCAGCAGCGCCACGCTAGCGGGGGTAGGCACAGATACGCAGTATTTT. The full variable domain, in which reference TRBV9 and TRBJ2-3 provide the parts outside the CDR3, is DSGVTQTPKHLITATGQRVTLRCSPRSGDLSVYWYQQSLDQGLQFLIQYYNGEERAKGNILERFSAQQFPDLHSELNLSSLELGDSALYFCASSATLAGVGTDTQYFGPGTRLTVL.

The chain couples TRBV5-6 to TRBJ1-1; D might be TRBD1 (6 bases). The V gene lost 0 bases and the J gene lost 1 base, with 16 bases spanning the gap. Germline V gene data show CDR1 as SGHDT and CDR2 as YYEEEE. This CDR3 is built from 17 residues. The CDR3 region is CASSLVWQGIGNTEAFF. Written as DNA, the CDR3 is TGTGCCAGCAGCTTGGTTTGGCAGGGGATCGGGAACACTGAAGCTTTCTTT.

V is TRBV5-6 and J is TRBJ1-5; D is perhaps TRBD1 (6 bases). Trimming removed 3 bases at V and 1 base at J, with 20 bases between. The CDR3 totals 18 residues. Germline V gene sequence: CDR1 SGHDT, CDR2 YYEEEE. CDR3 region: CASSSMLGQTTSNQPQHF. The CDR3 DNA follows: TGTGCCAGCAGCTCAATGTTAGGACAGACTACGAGCAATCAGCCCCAGCATTTT.

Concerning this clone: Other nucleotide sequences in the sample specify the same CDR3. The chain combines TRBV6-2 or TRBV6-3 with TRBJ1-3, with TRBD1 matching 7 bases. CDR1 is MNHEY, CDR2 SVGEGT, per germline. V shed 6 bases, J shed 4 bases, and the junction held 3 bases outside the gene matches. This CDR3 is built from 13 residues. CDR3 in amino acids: CASSRDSGNTIYF. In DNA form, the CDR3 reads TGTGCCAGCAGCCGGGACAGCGGAAACACCATATATTTT.

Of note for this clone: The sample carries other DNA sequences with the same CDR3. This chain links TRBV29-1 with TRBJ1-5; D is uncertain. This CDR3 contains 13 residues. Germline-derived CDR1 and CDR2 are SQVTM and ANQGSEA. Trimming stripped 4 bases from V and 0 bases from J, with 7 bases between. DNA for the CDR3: TGCAGCGTTGCTGAGAATAGCAATCAGCCCCAGCATTTT. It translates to CSVAENSNQPQHF.

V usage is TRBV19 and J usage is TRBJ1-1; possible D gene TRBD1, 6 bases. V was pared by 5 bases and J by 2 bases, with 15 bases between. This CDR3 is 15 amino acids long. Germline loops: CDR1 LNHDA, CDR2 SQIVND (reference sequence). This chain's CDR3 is CASSADRQQNTEAFF. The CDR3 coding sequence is TGTGCCAGTAGTGCGGACAGACAGCAAAACACTGAAGCTTTCTTT.

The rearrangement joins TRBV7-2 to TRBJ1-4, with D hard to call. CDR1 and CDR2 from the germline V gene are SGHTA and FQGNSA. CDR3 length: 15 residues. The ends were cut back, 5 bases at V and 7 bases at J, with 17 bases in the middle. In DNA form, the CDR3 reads TGTGCCAGCAGCGGATTGTCCGGGGTGGGTGAAAAACTGTTTTTT. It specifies CASSGLSGVGEKLFF. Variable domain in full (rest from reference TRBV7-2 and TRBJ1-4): GAGVSQSPSNKVTEKGKDVELRCDPISGHTALYWYRQSLGQGLEFLIYFQGNSAPDKSGLPSDRFSAERTGGSVSTLTIQRTQQEDSAVYLCASSGLSGVGEKLFFGSGTQLSVL.

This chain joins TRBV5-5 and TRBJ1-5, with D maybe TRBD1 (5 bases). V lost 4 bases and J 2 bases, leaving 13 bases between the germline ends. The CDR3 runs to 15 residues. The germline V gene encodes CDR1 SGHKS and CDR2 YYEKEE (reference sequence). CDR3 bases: TGTGCCAGCAGCATTACCCCGACAGGCAATCAGCCCCAGCATTTT. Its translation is CASSITPTGNQPQHF.

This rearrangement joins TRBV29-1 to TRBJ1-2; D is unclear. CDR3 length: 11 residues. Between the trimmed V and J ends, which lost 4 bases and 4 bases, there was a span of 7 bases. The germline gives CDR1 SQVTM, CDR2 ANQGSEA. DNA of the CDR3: TGCAGCGTTGTGGTCGGCTATGGCTACACCTTC. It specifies CSVVVGYGYTF.

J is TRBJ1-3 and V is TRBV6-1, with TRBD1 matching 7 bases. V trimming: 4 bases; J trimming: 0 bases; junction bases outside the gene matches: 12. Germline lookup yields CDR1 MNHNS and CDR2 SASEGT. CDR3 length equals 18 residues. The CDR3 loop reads CASSVRSTGMSSGNTIYF. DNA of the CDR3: TGTGCCAGCAGTGTCCGCTCGACAGGGATGAGCTCTGGAAACACCATATATTTT.